This T cell receptor (beta chain) was recorded in a study of control samples from healthy donors and cancer patients. The repertoire was sequenced with immunoSEQ multiplex PCR; TCRdb's copy has only in-frame clones and lacks some. The table includes 200,000 to 250,000 clones, around 94% detected once. This CDR3 has 16 residues. V lost 1 base and J lost 1; bases outside the gene matches: 3. Germline V gene lookup returns CDR1 SGHVS and CDR2 FNYEAQ. The TCR comes from a man aged 45-65 years in good health. Material for sequencing was blood. The chain carries TRBV7-6 and TRBJ2-3, with 9 bases that match TRBD2. The CDR3 loop is CASSLEAGGGTDTQYF. In nucleotides, the CDR3 is TGTGCCAGCAGCTTAGAGGCGGGGGGGGGCACAGATACGCAGTATTTT.